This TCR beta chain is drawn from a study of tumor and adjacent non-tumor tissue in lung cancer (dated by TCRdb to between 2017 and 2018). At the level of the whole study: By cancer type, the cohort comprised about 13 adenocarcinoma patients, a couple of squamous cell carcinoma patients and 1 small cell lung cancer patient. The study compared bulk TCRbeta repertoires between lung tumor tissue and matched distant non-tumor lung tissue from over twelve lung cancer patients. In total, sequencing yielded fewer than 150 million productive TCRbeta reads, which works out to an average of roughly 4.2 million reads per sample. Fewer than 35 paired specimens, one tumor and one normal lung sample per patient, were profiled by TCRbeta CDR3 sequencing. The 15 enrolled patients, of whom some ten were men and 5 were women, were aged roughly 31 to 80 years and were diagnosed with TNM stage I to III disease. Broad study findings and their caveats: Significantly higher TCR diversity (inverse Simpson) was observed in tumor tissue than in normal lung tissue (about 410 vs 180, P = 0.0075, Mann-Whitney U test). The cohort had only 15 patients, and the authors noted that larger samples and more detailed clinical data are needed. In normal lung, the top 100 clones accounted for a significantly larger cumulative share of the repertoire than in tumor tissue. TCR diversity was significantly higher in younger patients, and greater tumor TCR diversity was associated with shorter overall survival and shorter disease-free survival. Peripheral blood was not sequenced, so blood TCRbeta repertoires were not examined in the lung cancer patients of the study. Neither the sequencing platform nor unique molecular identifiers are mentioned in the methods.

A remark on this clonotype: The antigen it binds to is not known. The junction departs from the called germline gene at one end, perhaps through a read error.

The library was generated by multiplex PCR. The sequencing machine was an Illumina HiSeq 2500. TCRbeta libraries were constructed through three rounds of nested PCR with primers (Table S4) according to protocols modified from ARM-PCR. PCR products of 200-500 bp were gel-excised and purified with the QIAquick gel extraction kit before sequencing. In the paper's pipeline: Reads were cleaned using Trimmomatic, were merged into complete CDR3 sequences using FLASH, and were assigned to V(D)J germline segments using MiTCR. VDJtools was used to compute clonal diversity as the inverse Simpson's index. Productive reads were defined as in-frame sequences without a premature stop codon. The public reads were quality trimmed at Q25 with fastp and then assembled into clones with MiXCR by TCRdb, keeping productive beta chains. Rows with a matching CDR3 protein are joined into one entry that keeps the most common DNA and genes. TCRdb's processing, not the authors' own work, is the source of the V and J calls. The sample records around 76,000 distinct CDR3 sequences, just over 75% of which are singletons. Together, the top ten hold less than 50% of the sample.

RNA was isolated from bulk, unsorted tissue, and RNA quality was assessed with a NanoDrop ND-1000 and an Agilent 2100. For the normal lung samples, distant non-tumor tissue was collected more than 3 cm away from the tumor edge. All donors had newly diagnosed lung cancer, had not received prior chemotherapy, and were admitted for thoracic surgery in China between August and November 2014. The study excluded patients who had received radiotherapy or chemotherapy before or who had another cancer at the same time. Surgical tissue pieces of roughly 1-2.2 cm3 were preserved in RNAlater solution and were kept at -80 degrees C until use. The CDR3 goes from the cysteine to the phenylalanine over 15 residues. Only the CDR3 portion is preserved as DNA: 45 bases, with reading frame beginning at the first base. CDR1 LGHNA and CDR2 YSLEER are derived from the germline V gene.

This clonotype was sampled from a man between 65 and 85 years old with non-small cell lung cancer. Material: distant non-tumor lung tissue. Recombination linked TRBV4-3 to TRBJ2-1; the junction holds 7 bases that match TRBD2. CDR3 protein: CTSSHRLADFNEQFF. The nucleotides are TGCACCAGCAGCCACAGACTAGCAGATTTCAATGAGCAGTTCTTC.